The 13 T cell receptor beta chains presented below share a single source sample, sequenced in a study of CD8+ T cells in alopecia areata. Reverse transcription of extracted RNA yielded cDNA, which provided the sequencing template. Profiling relied on immunoSEQ multiplex PCR, and the TCRdb table lists in-frame clones only, not all of them. Of approximately 200,000 clones listed, roughly two fifths are singletons. Noted treatment: oral pan-JAK inhibitor, 5-10 mg twice daily. The sequences come from CD4+ T cells sorted from blood, collected at approximately week 36, from a patient treated with tofacitinib. The source is a human donor with alopecia areata.

This clone was observed once. V and J are TRBV7-2 and TRBJ1-1; D not certain. The CDR3 spans 15 residues. Between the trimmed V and J ends, which lost 5 bases and 0 bases, there was a span of 13 bases. Per germline, CDR1 SGHTA and CDR2 FQGNSA. The CDR3 DNA follows: TGTGCCAGCAGCCCCCCGACACGGTTGAACACTGAAGCTTTCTTT. It translates to CASSPPTRLNTEAFF.

This clone was detected a few times. The genes are TRBV7-9 and TRBJ2-7, with TRBD2 matching 9 bases. The length of the CDR3 is 15 residues. Per the germline V gene, CDR1 is SEHNR and CDR2 is FQNEAQ (reference sequence). V was pared by 3 bases and J by 4 bases, with 7 bases of the junction left unmatched. CDR3: CASSFFSGSGYEQYF. The CDR3 region has the DNA TGTGCCAGCAGCTTTTTTAGCGGGAGCGGTTACGAGCAGTACTTC.

This sequence joins TRBV30 and TRBJ1-4, with 10 bases identical to TRBD1. This CDR3 is built from 16 residues. Germline loops: CDR1 GTSNPN, CDR2 SVGIG (reference sequence). J gave up 7 bases and V 1 base, and 9 bases lay outside the gene matches. The CDR3 is CAWSAGVRTGGEKLFF. In nucleotides, the CDR3 is TGTGCCTGGAGTGCGGGTGTCAGGACAGGGGGTGAAAAACTGTTTTTT.

The V and J genes are TRBV5-1 and TRBJ2-3, with 9 bases fitting TRBD2. CDR3 length equals 17 residues. Germline loops: CDR1 SGHRS, CDR2 YFSETQ. The V gene end was trimmed by 5 bases and the J gene end by 3 bases; junction bases not matched to a gene: 13. The CDR3 is CASSLRSLAGHTDTQYF. In DNA form, the CDR3 reads TGCGCCAGCAGTTTGAGGTCGCTAGCGGGACATACAGATACGCAGTATTTT.

The chain recombines TRBV13 with TRBJ2-1; TRBD2 matches at 11 bases. Trimming cost V 5 bases and J 0 bases; bases outside gene matches: 6. The CDR3 consists of 17 residues. In germline, CDR1 is PRHDT, CDR2 FYEKMQ (reference sequence). The DNA for the CDR3 is TGTGCCAGCAGCCGAGGGACTAGCGGCCTCTCCTACAATGAGCAGTTCTTC. As protein: CASSRGTSGLSYNEQFF.

The J gene is TRBJ2-1, the V gene TRBV5-1, with D perhaps matching TRBD2 (5 bases). This CDR3 spans 14 amino acids. Germline CDR1 reads SGHRS; CDR2 reads YFSETQ. Trimming left V 3 bases short and J 5 bases short, with 12 bases between. The CDR3: CASSWTGRNNEQFF. CDR3 nucleotides: TGCGCCAGCAGCTGGACTGGACGGAACAATGAGCAGTTCTTC.

The chain is built from TRBV5-6 and TRBJ2-5; D not resolved. Trimming pared 0 bases from V and 5 bases from J, leaving 8 bases between. There are 13 residues in the CDR3. CDR1 and CDR2 from the germline V gene are SGHDT and YYEEEE. The CDR3 reads CASSLESRETQYF. The CDR3 DNA follows: TGTGCCAGCAGCTTGGAGTCTAGGGAGACCCAGTACTTC. Supplemented by reference TRBV5-6 and TRBJ2-5, the full variable domain reads DAGVTQSPTHLIKTRGQQVTLRCSPKSGHDTVSWYQQALGQGPQFIFQYYEEEERQRGNFPDRFSGHQFPNYSSELNVNALLLGDSALYLCASSLESRETQYFGPGTRLLVL.

The genes are TRBV7-8 and TRBJ2-3; either TRBD1 or TRBD2 may supply D (6 bases each). CDR3 length: 15 amino acids. Germline V CDR1 and CDR2: SGHVS, FQNEAQ. V was trimmed by 5 bases and J by 2 bases, leaving 14 bases between them. This chain's CDR3 is CASSRAAGHTDTQYF. CDR3 bases: TGTGCCAGCAGCCGCGCGGCGGGACACACAGATACGCAGTATTTT.

This clone was observed once. The rearrangement joins TRBV7-2 to TRBJ2-7; D perhaps matches TRBD2 (5 bases). CDR1 is SGHTA and CDR2 is FQGNSA in the germline V gene. Deletions cut 0 bases from V and 4 bases from J, with 7 bases between. The CDR3 extends over 13 amino acids. CDR3 residues: CASSLAGEYEQYF. CDR3 bases: TGTGCCAGCAGCTTAGCGGGAGAGTACGAGCAGTACTTC.

The chain uses TRBV10-2 and TRBJ2-3, with D unclear. V was shortened by 7 bases and J by 5 bases, with 4 bases between the two germline ends. The CDR3 has 10 amino acids. The germline gives CDR1 WSHSY, CDR2 SAAADI. In DNA form, the CDR3 reads TGCGCCAGCAATGGAGATACGCAGTATTTT. Its translation is CASNGDTQYF.

The V gene is TRBV9, the J gene TRBJ2-3; D is undetermined. The CDR3 sequence is 13 residues long. Germline V gene data show CDR1 as SGDLS and CDR2 as YYNGEE. The ends were cut back, 0 bases at V and 4 bases at J, with 6 bases in the middle. The CDR3 region is CASSVVPSDTQYF. The CDR3 region has the DNA TGTGCCAGCAGCGTAGTCCCCTCAGATACGCAGTATTTT. Full variable domain (remainder filled in from reference TRBV9 and TRBJ2-3): DSGVTQTPKHLITATGQRVTLRCSPRSGDLSVYWYQQSLDQGLQFLIQYYNGEERAKGNILERFSAQQFPDLHSELNLSSLELGDSALYFCASSVVPSDTQYFGPGTRLTVL.

The rearrangement uses TRBV7-8 and TRBJ2-5; TRBD2 matches at 13 bases. Germline assignment: CDR1 SGHVS and CDR2 FQNEAQ. There are 16 residues in the CDR3. Trimming cost V 4 bases and J 5 bases; bases outside gene matches: 7. CDR3 sequence reads: CASSSGTSGNTETQYF. The CDR3 region has the DNA TGTGCCAGCAGCTCCGGGACTAGCGGGAACACTGAGACCCAGTACTTC.

In its sample, this clone was seen once. The chain combines TRBV30 with TRBJ1-3; D is undetermined. CDR1 and CDR2 from the germline V gene are GTSNPN and SVGIG (reference sequence). V lost 1 base and J lost 3, with 7 bases in between. CDR3 length: 13 residues. The DNA of the CDR3 is TGTGCCTGGAGTGCCGCCCTTGGAAACACCATATATTTT. Protein sequence: CAWSAALGNTIYF. Full variable domain (outside the CDR3, taken from reference TRBV30 and TRBJ1-3): SQTIHQWPATLVQPVGSPLSLECTVEGTSNPNLYWYRQAAGRGLQLLFYSVGIGQISSEVPQNLSASRPQDRQFILSSKKLLLSDSGFYLCAWSAALGNTIYFGEGSWLTVV.